This TCR beta chain was retrieved from a study of T cell repertoires in cytomegalovirus infection. Study context: Public signatures in TCR beta pointed to CMV infection and matching HLA type.

A single record per CDR3 protein comes from TCRdb applying MiXCR to the reads. This sample yields hundreds of thousands of distinct CDR3 sequences, of which roughly 29% are seen a single time; 20% belongs to the top ten. Germline V gives CDR1 MNHNY, CDR2 SVGAGI (reference sequence). V lost 2 bases, J lost 4 bases, and 8 bases stayed unmatched. The CDR3 has 16 residues. Turning to this clonotype: Its antigen is undetermined.

Sample: cultured PBMCs, taken from culture after CMV antigen stimulation. This receptor was obtained from a human donor in good health (CMV status not recorded). Some clones in this sample may be carry-over from other donors' samples. The V and J genes are TRBV6-6 and TRBJ1-2, with 9 bases aligning to TRBD1. Here the CDR3 reads CASSYPTTGGTYGYTF. In nucleotides, the CDR3 is TGTGCCAGCAGTTACCCAACTACAGGGGGCACCTATGGCTACACCTTC.